This T cell receptor (beta chain) was identified in a study of STAT5B mutations in CD4+ large granular lymphocyte leukemia. Study results and limitations: Main leukemic clonotypes were patient-specific, but about 26% appeared at low frequency elsewhere.

Assay: immunoSEQ multiplex PCR; the TCRdb copy retains only in-frame clones and omits some. The sample consists of around 30,000 clones, around 70% of them appearing once. Germline assignment: CDR1 SGHVS and CDR2 FQNEAQ. Trimming removed 2 bases from V and 7 bases from J; junction bases left unmatched: 14. This CDR3 spans 18 amino acids. For this clone: Antigen unknown.

Source material: CD4+ T cells from blood buffy coats. This clonotype originated in a human donor in good health. The chain joins TRBV7-8 to TRBJ1-4; 9 nucleotides agree with TRBD1. This chain's CDR3 is CASSLPFALGQGGEKLFF. The DNA of the CDR3 is TGTGCCAGCAGCTTACCCTTTGCACTGGGACAGGGCGGTGAAAAACTGTTTTTT.